Listed here are 25 T cell receptor beta chains from one sample, sequenced in a study of cytomegalovirus exposure and HLA in healthy donors (dated by TCRdb to 2017 to 2019). The method behind the library was the immunoSEQ multiplex PCR assay. For the multiplex PCR, a mixture combining 60 forward primers for TCR Vbeta segments and 13 reverse primers for TCR Jbeta segments was used. Entries here come from immuneACCESS through TCRdb and include only in-frame sequences with V and J called. Some clones fail to appear in such tables; in the studies checked, an unresolved V gene covers under half of the shortfall, and the cause of the remainder is unknown. Present in this sample are around 140,000 clones, about 75% of which were seen just once. The ten biggest clones cover 6.5% to 9% of the sample. What was sequenced was PBMCs. These receptors were taken from a man younger than 40 in good health and CMV-seronegative.

CDR3 sequence (DNA): TGTGCCAGCAGCCTCGGGACTAGGGACACCGGGGAGCTGTTTTTT. Amino acid sequence: CASSLGTRDTGELFF. The J gene is TRBJ2-2, the V gene TRBV4-2, with 8 nucleotides matching TRBD2. V lost 4 bases, J lost 3 bases, and 4 bases stayed unmatched. Germline CDR1 and CDR2: LGHNA and YNFKEQ. The CDR3 totals 15 residues.

The V and J genes are TRBV7-9 and TRBJ1-1, with 7 nucleotides matching TRBD1. From germline, CDR1 is SEHNR and CDR2 FQNEAQ (reference sequence). The V segment lost 5 bases and the J segment 6 bases; nucleotides outside the gene matches: 12. This CDR3 has 15 residues. The CDR3 sequence: CASSLQGQLGSEAFF. CDR3 bases: TGTGCCAGCAGCCTACAGGGACAGCTCGGATCTGAAGCTTTCTTT. Using reference TRBV7-9 and TRBJ1-1 for the parts outside the CDR3, the full variable domain is DTGVSQNPRHKITKRGQNVTFRCDPISEHNRLYWYRQTLGQGPEFLTYFQNEAQLEKSRLLSDRFSAERPKGSFSTLEIQRTEQGDSAMYLCASSLQGQLGSEAFFGQGTRLTVV.

The chain employs TRBV6-6 and TRBJ2-5; 9 bases map to TRBD1. The germline CDR1 and CDR2 sequences are MNHNY and SVGAGI (reference sequence). J was trimmed by 3 bases and V by 4 bases; bases with no gene match: 6. The CDR3 has 15 amino acids. The CDR3 region has the DNA TGTGCCAGCAGTTCCCACAGGGGGCGGAAAGAGACCCAGTACTTC. Residues: CASSSHRGRKETQYF.

The DNA for the CDR3 is TGCAGCGTTCTCGTGAGCGGGACAGATACGCAGTATTTT. Amino acid sequence: CSVLVSGTDTQYF. V gene TRBV29-1 combines with J gene TRBJ2-3; TRBD2 is a possible D gene (6 bases). V shed 5 bases and J shed 3 bases, with 12 bases lying between them. This CDR3 region has 13 residues. CDR1 and CDR2 (germline): SQVTM, ANQGSEA.

CDR3 coding DNA: TGTGCCAGCTCACGGGGCGGATTGGCCTCTGGGGCCAACGTCCTGACTTTC. Translation gives CASSRGGLASGANVLTF. The chain links TRBV18 to TRBJ2-6; D perhaps matches TRBD1 (5 bases). Germline CDR1 and CDR2: KGHSH and LQKENI. Trimming stripped 4 bases from V and 0 bases from J, with 13 bases between. The length of the CDR3 is 17 residues.

The V and J genes are TRBV5-4 and TRBJ2-7; 10 bases map to TRBD1. CDR1 is SGHNT and CDR2 is YYREEE in the germline V gene (reference sequence). Unmatched junction bases numbered 4, after V lost 3 bases and J lost 4 bases. This CDR3 comprises 14 residues. The CDR3 nucleotides read TGTGCCAGCAGCTCCTGGGACAGGGGTTACGAGCAGTACTTC. It translates to CASSSWDRGYEQYF.

The gene calls are TRBV27 and TRBJ2-7; D is ambiguous. The CDR3 sequence is 12 residues long. The germline V and J ends were trimmed by 6 bases and 2 bases, with 8 bases remaining between them. Germline-derived CDR1 and CDR2 are MNHEY and SMNVEV (reference sequence). The chain's CDR3 is CASRAETYEQYF. For the CDR3, the DNA is TGTGCCAGCAGGGCGGAGACCTACGAGCAGTACTTC.

This clone was seen only once. J is TRBJ2-3 and V is TRBV15, with a tentative D call TRBD1 (5 bases). Trimming took off 1 base at V and 0 bases at J, with 11 bases between the two ends. The CDR3 has 16 amino acids. CDR1 and CDR2 (germline): LNHNV, YYDKDF (reference sequence). The CDR3 reads CATSRGRGTSTDTQYF. The CDR3 nucleotides read TGTGCCACCAGCAGAGGTAGGGGAACAAGCACAGATACGCAGTATTTT.

This clone was seen a single time. This chain links TRBV2 with TRBJ1-4; D perhaps matches TRBD1 (5 bases). The CDR3 has 15 residues. The V and J ends lost 0 bases and 8 bases respectively, with 13 bases between them. Germline loops: CDR1 SNHLY, CDR2 FYNNEI. The CDR3 loop reads CASSEAGQDDEKLFF. The DNA for the CDR3 is TGTGCCAGCAGTGAAGCGGGGCAGGACGACGAAAAACTGTTTTTT.

The chain recombines TRBV6-5 with TRBJ2-1; 9 positions agree with TRBD2. Per germline, CDR1 MNHEY and CDR2 SVGAGI. This CDR3 has 15 amino acids. The trim removed 4 bases at V and 2 bases at J, leaving 3 bases unmatched. In DNA form, the CDR3 reads TGTGCCAGCAGTTTAGCGGGAGCAGCCTACAATGAGCAGTTCTTC. Translated, it gives CASSLAGAAYNEQFF.

The chain couples TRBV5-1 to TRBJ2-2; D possibly corresponds to TRBD2 (6 bases). Germline CDR1 is SGHRS and CDR2 is YFSETQ. There are 17 residues in the CDR3. V lost 1 base, J lost 1 base, and 14 bases lay in between. CDR3 DNA: TGCGCCAGCAGCTTGTACGGCGGGACCAGGAACACCGGGGAGCTGTTTTTT. Its protein product is CASSLYGGTRNTGELFF.

The chain employs TRBV9 and TRBJ2-7, with D perhaps TRBD1 (5 bases). This CDR3 spans 14 amino acids. Germline assignment: CDR1 SGDLS and CDR2 YYNGEE. Deletions cut 4 bases from V and 7 bases from J, with 18 bases between. The CDR3: CASSQSGFGTEQYF. The CDR3 bases are TGTGCCAGCAGCCAATCAGGGTTCGGTACGGAGCAGTACTTC.

The rearrangement uses TRBV27 and TRBJ1-6, with D uncertain. The CDR3 totals 15 residues. V lost 6 bases and J 6 bases, leaving 15 bases between the germline ends. Germline V gives CDR1 MNHEY, CDR2 SMNVEV (reference sequence). CDR3: CASRPERGFNSPLHF. For the CDR3, the DNA is TGTGCCAGCAGACCTGAGCGGGGTTTTAATTCACCCCTCCACTTT.

This clone was observed a single time. The chain joins TRBV5-4 to TRBJ1-2; no firm D call. Trimming took off 0 bases at V and 6 bases at J, with 6 bases between the two ends. CDR1 SGHNT and CDR2 YYREEE come from the germline V gene (reference sequence). This CDR3 has 12 residues. CDR3 sequence: CASSLEQDGYTF. CDR3 nucleotides: TGTGCCAGCAGCTTGGAGCAGGATGGCTACACCTTC.

This rearrangement joins TRBV9 to TRBJ1-1, with 9 bases aligning to TRBD1. Germline CDR1 reads SGDLS; CDR2 reads YYNGEE. With V trimmed by 0 bases and J by 1 base, 10 bases remained unmatched. The CDR3 length is 18 residues. CDR3 DNA sequence: TGTGCCAGCAGCGTAGGGGGGGGACAGGGAGATTCGAACACTGAAGCTTTCTTT. Translated: CASSVGGGQGDSNTEAFF.

V and J are TRBV28 and TRBJ2-7; D is uncertain. V was cut by 3 bases and J by 5 bases, with 8 bases left in between. The CDR3 length is 12 residues. Per the germline V gene, CDR1 is MDHEN and CDR2 is SYDVKM. The CDR3 region has the DNA TGTGCCAGCAGTTTCGGTTCGGACGAGCAGTACTTC. This encodes CASSFGSDEQYF.

The CDR3 reads CASSRQDGLNTEAFF. The CDR3, as DNA: TGTGCCAGCAGCCGACAGGACGGGTTGAACACTGAAGCTTTCTTT. This rearrangement joins TRBV7-8 to TRBJ1-1; tentatively, D is TRBD1 (6 bases). There are 15 residues in the CDR3. Trimming shortened V by 5 bases and J by 0 bases, and 13 bases separated the two germline ends. The germline CDR1 and CDR2 sequences are SGHVS and FQNEAQ. The full variable domain, in which reference TRBV7-8 and TRBJ1-1 provide the parts outside the CDR3, is GAGVSQSPRYKVAKRGQDVALRCDPISGHVSLFWYQQALGQGPEFLTYFQNEAQLDKSGLPSDRFFAERPEGSVSTLKIQRTQQEDSAVYLCASSRQDGLNTEAFFGQGTRLTVV.

J is TRBJ1-3 and V is TRBV2; D possibly corresponds to TRBD1 (6 bases). CDR1 is SNHLY, CDR2 FYNNEI, per germline. The CDR3 is made up of 15 amino acids. Trimming removed 10 bases at V and 4 bases at J, with 20 bases between. CDR3 sequence: CATIPVGGQGNTIYF. In DNA form, the CDR3 reads TGTGCCACCATCCCGGTAGGGGGTCAGGGAAACACCATATATTTT.

This clone has just one count. The chain carries TRBV28 and TRBJ2-3; 7 nucleotides agree with TRBD2. This CDR3 is built from 17 residues. Unmatched junction bases numbered 12, after V lost 5 bases and J lost 1 base. Germline V gene data show CDR1 as MDHEN and CDR2 as SYDVKM. The DNA of the CDR3 is TGTGCCAGCAGTAGGCAGCAGGGAGGGCCGGGCACAGATACGCAGTATTTT. Its translation: CASSRQQGGPGTDTQYF.

In this sample, this clone turned up a few times. The chain combines TRBV27 with TRBJ2-5, with TRBD1 identical over 9 bases. V dropped 5 bases and J dropped 5; count of bases not matched to a gene: 3. This CDR3 has 13 residues. Germline loops: CDR1 MNHEY, CDR2 SMNVEV (reference sequence). CDR3 nucleotides: TGTGCCAGCAGTACAGGGGGCTGGGAGACCCAGTACTTC. Its protein product is CASSTGGWETQYF.

This chain joins TRBV13 and TRBJ2-1; 10 bases map to TRBD2. There are 15 residues in the CDR3. CDR1 is PRHDT, CDR2 FYEKMQ, per germline (reference sequence). The trim removed 5 bases at V and 5 bases at J, leaving 6 bases unmatched. As DNA, the CDR3 is TGTGCCAGCAGCCCCCCTAGCGGGAGCAACAATGAGCAGTTCTTC. The encoded protein is CASSPPSGSNNEQFF.

The gene calls are TRBV6-4 and TRBJ2-2, with D perhaps TRBD2 (5 bases). Trimming stripped 2 bases from V and 5 bases from J, with 12 bases between. The V gene's germline CDR1 is MRHNA and CDR2 SNTAGT. The CDR3 runs 15 residues. The CDR3, as DNA: TGTGCCAGCAGTGACGCTCTCGGGGATACCGGGGAGCTGTTTTTT. It is translated as CASSDALGDTGELFF.

V gene TRBV18 combines with J gene TRBJ2-7; D may be TRBD1 (5 bases). The V gene lost 5 bases and the J gene lost 1 base, with 12 bases spanning the gap. In germline, CDR1 is KGHSH, CDR2 LQKENI. This CDR3 comprises 14 residues. In DNA, the CDR3 is TGTGCCAGCTCAACCGACAGTTCGTCCTACGAGCAGTACTTC. Protein sequence: CASSTDSSSYEQYF.

The chain combines TRBV30 with TRBJ2-7; maybe TRBD2 (6 bases). The CDR3 has 14 residues. CDR1 GTSNPN and CDR2 SVGIG come from the germline V gene (reference sequence). Trimming shortened V by 2 bases and J by 1 base, and 12 bases separated the two germline ends. As DNA, the CDR3 is TGTGCCTGGAGTAGTGGCGGGGATTCCTACGAGCAGTACTTC. Translation: CAWSSGGDSYEQYF.

This chain uses TRBV5-1 with TRBJ2-1, with 10 positions matching TRBD1. From germline, CDR1 is SGHRS and CDR2 YFSETQ. The V gene end was trimmed by 0 bases and the J gene end by 6 bases; junction bases not matched to a gene: 0. The CDR3 is made up of 14 amino acids. The CDR3 region is CASSLGTGGNEQFF. CDR3 nucleotides: TGCGCCAGCAGCTTGGGGACAGGGGGCAATGAGCAGTTCTTC.